This passage covers 30 T cell receptor beta chains from one sample sequenced in a study of blood T cells in healthy people across ages. The use of a sample-barcoded 5' primer and a J-beta primer mix characterized a second PCR of roughly 6 to 11 cycles. One entry per CDR3 protein results from TCRdb running MiXCR on the 5' RACE reads. The sample shows 750,000 to 850,000 distinct CDR3 sequences, roughly 25% of them seen only once. The same data also went into a second study, on T cells of mothers and their children.

Sequenced sample: blood. These TCRs come from a boy aged 5-17 years in good health.

The V gene is TRBV5-1, the J gene TRBJ2-7, with 8 positions matching TRBD1. With V trimmed by 4 bases and J by 5 bases, 8 bases remained unmatched. The CDR3 contains 14 residues. Germline CDR1 SGHRS, CDR2 YFSETQ. CDR3 in amino acids: CASSGSPGGDEQYF. CDR3 in DNA: TGCGCCAGCAGCGGGAGCCCAGGGGGCGACGAGCAGTACTTC.

The CDR3 region has the DNA TGTGCCAGCAGCTTATCGACGCATCCGAACACCGGGGAGCTGTTTTTT. Translating gives CASSLSTHPNTGELFF. The chain combines TRBV7-9 with TRBJ2-2; unclear D gene. V was trimmed by 2 bases and J by 0 bases, leaving 10 bases between them. The CDR3 sequence is 16 residues long. Germline values: CDR1 SEHNR, CDR2 FQNEAQ (reference sequence).

This clonotype was observed a few times. The CDR3 DNA reads TGTGCCAGCATGGGAGGTGGGGCCAACGTCCTGACTTTC. It is translated as CASMGGGANVLTF. This rearrangement joins TRBV28 to TRBJ2-6; perhaps TRBD2 as D (6 bases). This CDR3 region has 13 residues. V gave up 7 bases and J gave up 3 bases, with 7 bases separating them. CDR1 is MDHEN and CDR2 is SYDVKM in the germline V gene. Looking up the rest from reference TRBV28 and TRBJ2-6 gives the full variable domain: DVKVTQSSRYLVKRTGEKVFLECVQDMDHENMFWYRQDPGLGLRLIYFSYDVKMKEKGDIPEGYSVSREKKERFSLILESASTNQTSMYLCASMGGGANVLTFGAGSRLTVL.

The chain carries TRBV29-1 and TRBJ1-1; the D is unclear. The ends were cut back, 0 bases at V and 2 bases at J, with 4 bases in the middle. This CDR3 is 12 amino acids long. Per germline, CDR1 SQVTM and CDR2 ANQGSEA. The CDR3, as DNA: TGCAGCGTTGAAGAGGACAACACTGAAGCTTTCTTT. As protein: CSVEEDNTEAFF.

The rearrangement joins TRBV7-9 to TRBJ2-2, with D possibly matching TRBD1 (6 bases). Per the germline V gene, CDR1 is SEHNR and CDR2 is FQNEAQ (reference sequence). Trimming stripped 4 bases from V and 6 bases from J, with 12 bases between. The CDR3 runs to 14 residues. This CDR3 is CASSSGVIPGELFF. CDR3 in DNA: TGTGCCAGCAGCTCAGGGGTCATCCCCGGGGAGCTGTTTTTT.

This chain uses TRBV6-5 with TRBJ1-1; D unclear. Germline V CDR1 and CDR2: MNHEY, SVGAGI. This CDR3 has 17 residues. Trimming took off 1 base at V and 2 bases at J, with 17 bases between the two ends. Here the CDR3 DNA reads TGTGCCAGCAGTTACTTCAGTGGGAACGCAGTAAACACTGAAGCTTTCTTT. The encoded protein is CASSYFSGNAVNTEAFF.

The chain carries TRBV6-6 and TRBJ1-4; D is perhaps TRBD1 (5 bases). Between the trimmed V and J ends, which lost 6 bases and 4 bases, there was a span of 15 bases. The CDR3 sequence is 15 residues long. CDR1 is MNHNY, CDR2 SVGAGI, per germline (reference sequence). This CDR3 reads CASSRDSAINEKLFF. DNA for the CDR3: TGTGCCAGCAGCCGCGACAGTGCAATTAATGAAAAACTGTTTTTT.

This clonotype was counted only a few times. J is TRBJ2-5 and V is TRBV11-1; TRBD2 is a possible D gene (5 bases). Germline V gives CDR1 SGHAT, CDR2 FQDESV (reference sequence). The ends were cut back, 5 bases at V and 2 bases at J, with 12 bases in the middle. The CDR3 has 14 amino acids. CDR3 DNA: TGTGCCAGCAGCCCCGGGGAGTTTCAAGAGACCCAGTACTTC. It translates to CASSPGEFQETQYF.

V usage is TRBV13 and J usage is TRBJ2-5; 9 bases map to TRBD1. With the DNA end fitting TRBJ2-7 better, the J assignment may be wrong. Germline V gene sequence: CDR1 PRHDT, CDR2 FYEKMQ (reference sequence). The length of the CDR3 is 15 residues. The CDR3 DNA follows: TGTGCCAGCAGCTTAGCCGGGACAGGGTTGAACGAGCAGTACTTC. It specifies CASSLAGTGLNEQYF.

The rearrangement uses TRBV7-9 and TRBJ2-7, with D perhaps TRBD1 (8 bases). There are 18 residues in the CDR3. Trimming left V 2 bases short and J 5 bases short, with 25 bases between. Germline loops: CDR1 SEHNR, CDR2 FQNEAQ (reference sequence). The CDR3 here is CASSLLGGVARGPDEQYF. DNA of the CDR3: TGTGCCAGCAGCTTATTGGGGGGGGTGGCCAGGGGGCCGGACGAGCAGTACTTC. The variable domain in full, with the rest retrieved from reference TRBV7-9 and TRBJ2-7, is DTGVSQNPRHKITKRGQNVTFRCDPISEHNRLYWYRQTLGQGPEFLTYFQNEAQLEKSRLLSDRFSAERPKGSFSTLEIQRTEQGDSAMYLCASSLLGGVARGPDEQYFGPGTRLTVT.

The gene calls are TRBV7-2 and TRBJ2-3, with D possibly being TRBD2 (5 bases). This CDR3 is built from 13 residues. Trimming cost V 1 base and J 7 bases, with 9 bases left between them. Per the germline V gene, CDR1 is SGHTA and CDR2 is FQGNSA. Here the CDR3 reads CASSLVFGNTQYF. DNA for the CDR3: TGTGCCAGCAGCTTAGTGTTCGGGAATACGCAGTATTTT.

The V and J genes are TRBV6-5 and TRBJ2-1, with 8 bases identical to TRBD1. The DNA matches TRBJ2-7 better at its end, which makes the J call doubtful. This CDR3 contains 16 residues. Germline values: CDR1 MNHEY, CDR2 SVGAGI. CDR3 residues: CASSYSGQGKGYEQYF. The CDR3 DNA reads as TGTGCCAGCAGTTACTCAGGACAGGGAAAGGGGTACGAGCAGTACTTC.

This rearrangement joins TRBV4-3 to TRBJ2-3, with D tentatively TRBD1 (6 bases). Germline V gene data show CDR1 as LGHNA and CDR2 as YSLEER. Trimming pared 0 bases from V and 6 bases from J, leaving 16 bases between. CDR3 length equals 16 residues. As DNA, the CDR3 is TGCGCCAGCAGCCAAGATTTGGCGACAGGAAAGGATACGCAGTATTTT. Its protein is CASSQDLATGKDTQYF.

This clonotype was detected only a few times. The chain recombines TRBV29-1 with TRBJ2-5; D might be TRBD1 or TRBD2, each matching 7 bases. CDR3 size: 15 residues. The ends were cut back, 0 bases at V and 1 base at J, with 12 bases in the middle. Germline lookup yields CDR1 SQVTM and CDR2 ANQGSEA. The CDR3 DNA reads TGCAGCGTTGAAGAGGCGGGGGACAGCCAAGAGACCCAGTACTTC. Translated: CSVEEAGDSQETQYF. Based on the CDR3 plus reference TRBV29-1 and TRBJ2-5, the full variable domain is SAVISQKPSRDICQRGTSLTIQCQVDSQVTMMFWYRQQPGQSLTLIATANQGSEATYESGFVIDKFPISRPNLTFSTLTVSNMSPEDSSIYLCSVEEAGDSQETQYFGPGTRLLVL.

This clonotype has at least ten counts. V usage is TRBV7-2 and J usage is TRBJ2-5, with D perhaps TRBD1 (6 bases). V gave up 5 bases and J gave up 2 bases, with 9 bases separating them. This CDR3 has 13 amino acids. Germline V CDR1 and CDR2: SGHTA, FQGNSA. CDR3 region: CASSRQAQETQYF. The CDR3 DNA is TGTGCCAGCAGCCGACAGGCTCAAGAGACCCAGTACTTC.

This chain joins TRBV2 and TRBJ2-5; TRBD2 matches 10 bases. Germline V CDR1 and CDR2: SNHLY, FYNNEI. The CDR3 runs to 16 residues. V trimming: 2 bases; J trimming: 9 bases; junction bases outside the gene matches: 12. The CDR3 DNA reads as TGTGCCAGCAGTGAATCTACCCTAGCTAGCGGGAGATCCCAGTACTTC. This translates into CASSESTLASGRSQYF.

V gene TRBV5-1 combines with J gene TRBJ2-6; 12 bases agree with TRBD1. V shed 0 bases and J 0 bases; nucleotides not matched to a gene: 10. Germline assignment: CDR1 SGHRS and CDR2 YFSETQ. The CDR3 loop spans 21 amino acids. This CDR3 is CASSLGAPGQGARSGANVLTF. CDR3 DNA sequence: TGCGCCAGCAGCTTGGGGGCCCCGGGACAGGGGGCTCGCTCTGGGGCCAACGTCCTGACTTTC.

This sequence joins TRBV20-1 and TRBJ2-7, with a weak D call TRBD2 (7 bases). Trimming left V 1 base short and J 7 bases short, with 20 bases between. The germline CDR1 and CDR2 sequences are DFQATT and SNEGSKA (reference sequence). This CDR3 contains 15 residues. The CDR3 reads CSARAPTAGGLEQYF. CDR3 bases: TGCAGTGCTAGAGCACCGACAGCCGGGGGGCTTGAGCAGTACTTC.

A word on this clonotype: A read error may produce the germline difference seen at one junction end. The chain joins TRBV7-7 to TRBJ2-1; TRBD1 is a possible D gene (6 bases). This CDR3 is built from 15 residues. Germline V gene sequence: CDR1 SSHAT, CDR2 FNYEAQ (reference sequence). CDR3: CASSVDRSSYNEQFF. The CDR3 nucleotides read TGTGCTAGCAGCGTTGACAGGAGCTCCTACAATGAGCAGTTCTTC.

The chain links TRBV7-9 to TRBJ2-5; TRBD1 matches 9 bases. The junction had 11 bases not matched to a gene; V was cut back by 3 bases and J by 0 bases. The CDR3 length is 18 residues. Germline CDR1 and CDR2: SEHNR and FQNEAQ (reference sequence). The CDR3 DNA sequence: TGTGCCAGCAGCTTCAGTTTCCGGACAGGGGACTACCAAGAGACCCAGTACTTC. It codes for CASSFSFRTGDYQETQYF.

The rearrangement joins TRBV4-3 to TRBJ1-5, with D hard to call. V was shortened by 4 bases and J by 4 bases, with 11 bases between the two germline ends. Germline-derived CDR1 and CDR2 are LGHNA and YSLEER. The CDR3 loop spans 14 amino acids. The CDR3 sequence: CASSPSLLNQPQHF. CDR3 DNA sequence: TGCGCCAGCAGCCCATCCTTATTAAATCAGCCCCAGCATTTT.

The chain recombines TRBV4-3 with TRBJ2-3; D ambiguous. V was cut by 1 base and J by 2 bases, with 7 bases left in between. CDR3 size: 14 residues. Germline V CDR1 and CDR2: LGHNA, YSLEER. DNA of the CDR3: TGCGCCAGCAGCCAAGGATATGCCACAGATACGCAGTATTTT. Protein product: CASSQGYATDTQYF.

This clonotype has more than one count but fewer than ten. The chain recombines TRBV4-3 with TRBJ2-7; 12 nucleotides match TRBD2. CDR1 LGHNA and CDR2 YSLEER come from the germline V gene. The CDR3 has 17 residues. Trimming at V came to 0 bases and at J to 7 bases, leaving 10 bases not matched to a gene. CDR3 in DNA: TGCGCCAGCAGCCAAGATCCGAGTCTAGCGGGAGGGAGTGAGCAGTACTTC. Translated: CASSQDPSLAGGSEQYF.

The genes are TRBV7-2 and TRBJ1-5, with 8 bases lining up with TRBD1. Germline-derived CDR1 and CDR2 are SGHTA and FQGNSA. With 2 bases clipped from V and 2 bases from J, the junction kept 11 bases outside the gene matches. This CDR3 spans 18 amino acids. The CDR3 reads CASSLRDRKRVGNQPQHF. CDR3 DNA sequence: TGTGCCAGCAGCTTAAGGGACAGGAAAAGGGTAGGCAATCAGCCCCAGCATTTT.

This clonotype came up a few times. This sequence joins TRBV7-9 and TRBJ1-1, with D uncertain. The germline gives CDR1 SEHNR, CDR2 FQNEAQ (reference sequence). V was shortened by 1 base and J by 1 base, with 13 bases between the two germline ends. This CDR3 region has 16 residues. CDR3 sequence reads: CASSLGLTVTNTEAFF. The CDR3 DNA follows: TGTGCCAGCAGCTTAGGGCTAACAGTTACGAACACTGAAGCTTTCTTT.

CDR3: CASSPGGGLTEAFF. The DNA of the CDR3 is TGTGCCAGCAGCCCGGGGGGGGGGCTCACTGAAGCTTTCTTT. The V gene is TRBV5-6, the J gene TRBJ1-1; TRBD1 is a possible D gene (6 bases). V was pared by 4 bases and J by 4 bases, with 14 bases between. The CDR3 is made up of 14 amino acids. Per germline, CDR1 SGHDT and CDR2 YYEEEE.

The V gene is TRBV30, the J gene TRBJ1-2, with 7 bases lining up with TRBD1. Germline values: CDR1 GTSNPN, CDR2 SVGIG (reference sequence). V dropped 5 bases and J dropped 7; count of bases not matched to a gene: 13. The CDR3 consists of 14 residues. DNA of the CDR3: TGTGCCTGGTACCAGGGGAGGGGGCTGTTTGGCTACACCTTC. This codes for CAWYQGRGLFGYTF. Combining the CDR3 with reference TRBV30 and TRBJ1-2 gives the whole variable domain SQTIHQWPATLVQPVGSPLSLECTVEGTSNPNLYWYRQAAGRGLQLLFYSVGIGQISSEVPQNLSASRPQDRQFILSSKKLLLSDSGFYLCAWYQGRGLFGYTFGSGTRLTVV.

This rearrangement joins TRBV6-5 to TRBJ2-5; 9 bases are shared with TRBD2. The germline V gene encodes CDR1 MNHEY and CDR2 SVGAGI. CDR3 length: 17 residues. V lost 2 bases and J lost 5; bases outside the gene matches: 12. The CDR3 region has the DNA TGTGCCAGCAGTTACGGGCGGGAAGCGGGGGGCCGGGAGACCCAGTACTTC. Translated: CASSYGREAGGRETQYF.

The chain is built from TRBV10-3 and TRBJ1-1; D is ambiguous. Trimming pared 10 bases from V and 0 bases from J, leaving 12 bases between. Germline V gene lookup returns CDR1 ENHRY and CDR2 SYGVKD. This CDR3 is 13 amino acids long. The CDR3 DNA reads TGTGCCAGCGCTCCATCCTTGAACACTGAAGCTTTCTTT. It encodes CASAPSLNTEAFF.

A remark on this clonotype: An end of the junction differs from the germline gene, which may be a read error. The chain recombines TRBV9 with TRBJ2-5; 8 positions match TRBD1. The CDR3 sequence is 15 residues long. Germline loops: CDR1 SGDLS, CDR2 YYNGEE. This CDR3 reads CASSGGQGRRFGQFF. As DNA, the CDR3 is TGTGCCAGCAGCGGAGGACAGGGAAGGCGGTTTGGGCAGTTCTTT.